This is a list of T cell receptor beta chains from one sample in a study of response to subunit inactivated influenza vaccine. TCRdb redid the calling of the RT-PCR reads with MiXCR, one entry per CDR3 protein. This table holds around 790,000 distinct CDR3 sequences, about 20% found once. The material sequenced was PBMCs from blood, taken roughly 5 days after vaccination. The receptors here all came from a man in his fifties who received an inactivated influenza vaccine. The CDR3 runs from the conserved cysteine through the conserved F or W. Each record gives: V gene, J gene, clone size, D gene, CDR3 protein, CDR3 DNA. The D gene is left open where the match is weak. Size tells how often a clone was seen (once, few, many) or the class of an expanded clone, and some rows leave it out.

v_gene: TRBV4-1
j_gene: TRBJ2-1
abundance: NA
d_gene: TRBD2
CDR3aa: CASRTVAGAYNEQFF
CDR3nt: TGCGCCAGCAGAACGGTAGCGGGGGCCTACAATGAGCAGTTCTTC

v_gene: TRBV30
j_gene: TRBJ2-1
abundance: NA
d_gene: NA
CDR3aa: CAWNPIAPGNEQFF
CDR3nt: TGTGCCTGGAACCCGATAGCGCCGGGCAATGAGCAGTTCTTC

v_gene: TRBV20-1
j_gene: TRBJ1-3
abundance: NA
d_gene: NA
CDR3aa: CSANEGYGNTIYF
CDR3nt: TGCAGTGCTAACGAGGGATATGGAAACACCATATATTTT

v_gene: TRBV12-3/TRBV12-4
j_gene: TRBJ2-5
abundance: NA
d_gene: TRBD2
CDR3aa: CASSPGTSGGLQETQYF
CDR3nt: TGTGCCAGCAGTCCAGGGACTAGCGGGGGGCTGCAAGAGACCCAGTACTTC

v_gene: TRBV20-1
j_gene: TRBJ2-2
abundance: few
d_gene: NA
CDR3aa: CSARVGKYTGELFF
CDR3nt: TGCAGTGCTAGAGTCGGGAAATACACCGGGGAGCTGTTTTTT

v_gene: TRBV7-2
j_gene: TRBJ2-3
abundance: NA
d_gene: TRBD1
CDR3aa: CASSYGQGRRDTQYF
CDR3nt: TGTGCCAGCAGCTACGGACAGGGACGGAGGGATACGCAGTATTTT

v_gene: TRBV2
j_gene: TRBJ2-7
abundance: NA
d_gene: NA
CDR3aa: CASTAAHSYEQYF
CDR3nt: TGTGCCAGCACTGCGGCCCACTCCTACGAGCAGTACTTC

v_gene: TRBV25-1
j_gene: TRBJ2-7
abundance: few
d_gene: NA
CDR3aa: CATQGHEQYF
CDR3nt: TGTGCCACCCAGGGCCACGAGCAGTACTTC

v_gene: TRBV20-1
j_gene: TRBJ2-3
abundance: few
d_gene: TRBD2
CDR3aa: CSAMRGTSTDTQYF
CDR3nt: TGCAGTGCTATGCGGGGGACTAGCACAGATACGCAGTATTTT

v_gene: TRBV12-3/TRBV12-4
j_gene: TRBJ1-1
abundance: few
d_gene: TRBD1
CDR3aa: CASSLEETGGEAFF
CDR3nt: TGTGCCAGCAGTTTAGAGGAGACAGGGGGGGAAGCTTTCTTT

v_gene: TRBV7-2
j_gene: TRBJ1-2
abundance: NA
d_gene: NA
CDR3aa: CASSLNREYGYTF
CDR3nt: TGTGCCAGCAGCTTAAACAGGGAGTATGGCTACACCTTC

v_gene: TRBV7-2
j_gene: TRBJ1-2
abundance: few
d_gene: TRBD1
CDR3aa: CASSGDRNSYGYTF
CDR3nt: TGTGCCAGCAGCGGGGACAGAAATTCCTATGGCTACACCTTC

v_gene: TRBV4-1
j_gene: TRBJ1-5
abundance: few
d_gene: TRBD1
CDR3aa: CASSRRTGVQPQHF
CDR3nt: TGCGCCAGCAGCCGCAGGACAGGGGTGCAGCCCCAGCATTTT

v_gene: TRBV5-1
j_gene: TRBJ2-7
abundance: few
d_gene: TRBD2
CDR3aa: CASSREGASYEQYF
CDR3nt: TGCGCCAGCAGCCGGGAGGGTGCCTCCTACGAGCAGTACTTC

v_gene: TRBV3-1
j_gene: TRBJ2-3
abundance: NA
d_gene: TRBD2
CDR3aa: CASSLQRTSGSPKGDTQYF
CDR3nt: TGTGCCAGCAGCTTACAGCGGACTAGCGGGAGTCCAAAGGGGGATACGCAGTATTTT

v_gene: TRBV12-3/TRBV12-4
j_gene: TRBJ2-3
abundance: NA
d_gene: TRBD2
CDR3aa: CASSWGGTSADTQYF
CDR3nt: TGTGCCAGCAGCTGGGGGGGGACTAGTGCAGATACGCAGTATTTT

v_gene: TRBV19
j_gene: TRBJ2-1
abundance: few
d_gene: NA
CDR3aa: CASRGLERHNEQFF
CDR3nt: TGTGCCAGTAGGGGGCTGGAGCGGCACAATGAGCAGTTCTTC

v_gene: TRBV11-2
j_gene: TRBJ2-7
abundance: NA
d_gene: NA
CDR3aa: CASSLDRSRFSEQYF
CDR3nt: TGTGCCAGCAGCTTAGATCGGTCCCGATTTTCCGAGCAGTACTTC

v_gene: TRBV5-1
j_gene: TRBJ2-1
abundance: NA
d_gene: TRBD2
CDR3aa: CASSPQRGYNEQFF
CDR3nt: TGCGCCAGCAGCCCCCAGCGGGGTTACAATGAGCAGTTCTTC

v_gene: TRBV27
j_gene: TRBJ2-5
abundance: NA
d_gene: TRBD2
CDR3aa: CASSSGGDLAVQETQYF
CDR3nt: TGTGCCAGCAGTTCCGGGGGGGATCTAGCGGTCCAAGAGACCCAGTACTTC

v_gene: TRBV5-1
j_gene: TRBJ1-1
abundance: few
d_gene: TRBD1
CDR3aa: CASSLGTGALNTEAFF
CDR3nt: TGCGCCAGCAGCTTGGGAACAGGGGCGTTGAACACTGAAGCTTTCTTT

v_gene: TRBV20-1
j_gene: TRBJ2-1
abundance: NA
d_gene: NA
CDR3aa: CSARGGGRTSSYNEQFF
CDR3nt: TGCAGTGCTAGAGGGGGTGGGCGTACAAGCTCCTACAATGAGCAGTTCTTC

v_gene: TRBV4-2
j_gene: TRBJ2-1
abundance: many
d_gene: TRBD1
CDR3aa: CASSLVTGSSYNEQFF
CDR3nt: TGTGCCAGCAGCTTGGTGACAGGGAGCTCCTACAATGAGCAGTTCTTC

v_gene: TRBV5-5
j_gene: TRBJ2-5
abundance: few
d_gene: NA
CDR3aa: CASSFQDSRGETQYF
CDR3nt: TGTGCCAGCAGCTTCCAAGACTCTAGAGGGGAGACCCAGTACTTC

v_gene: TRBV3-1
j_gene: TRBJ2-1
abundance: NA
d_gene: NA
CDR3aa: CASSQRQVYNEQFF
CDR3nt: TGTGCCAGCAGCCAACGACAGGTCTACAATGAGCAGTTCTTC

v_gene: TRBV12-3/TRBV12-4
j_gene: TRBJ1-1
abundance: NA
d_gene: NA
CDR3aa: CASSLRAEASF
CDR3nt: TGTGCCAGCAGTTTACGGGCTGAAGCTTCCTTT

v_gene: TRBV15
j_gene: TRBJ2-1
abundance: many
d_gene: NA
CDR3aa: CATSRDSYNEQFF
CDR3nt: TGTGCCACCAGCAGAGATTCCTACAATGAGCAGTTCTTC

v_gene: TRBV7-2
j_gene: TRBJ2-5
abundance: few
d_gene: NA
CDR3aa: CASSIRRTQETQYF
CDR3nt: TGTGCCAGCAGCATAAGACGGACCCAAGAGACCCAGTACTTC

v_gene: TRBV11-2
j_gene: TRBJ2-7
abundance: NA
d_gene: NA
CDR3aa: CASTPTNYEQYF
CDR3nt: TGTGCCAGCACCCCGACTAATTACGAGCAGTACTTC

v_gene: TRBV14
j_gene: TRBJ1-1
abundance: NA
d_gene: NA
CDR3aa: CASSYRNVNTEAFF
CDR3nt: TGTGCCAGCAGCTACAGGAACGTGAACACTGAAGCTTTCTTT

v_gene: TRBV13
j_gene: TRBJ1-4
abundance: few
d_gene: NA
CDR3aa: CASSLRVNEKLFF
CDR3nt: TGTGCCAGCAGCTTACGGGTGAATGAAAAACTGTTTTTT

v_gene: TRBV7-2
j_gene: TRBJ2-7
abundance: NA
d_gene: TRBD2
CDR3aa: CASSFGGLAGEFEYF
CDR3nt: TGTGCCAGCAGCTTTGGCGGACTAGCGGGAGAGTTTGAGTACTTC

v_gene: TRBV9
j_gene: TRBJ2-1
abundance: NA
d_gene: TRBD2
CDR3aa: CASSPGSSGSNEQFF
CDR3nt: TGTGCCAGCAGCCCCGGGTCTAGCGGGAGTAATGAGCAGTTCTTC

v_gene: TRBV5-1
j_gene: TRBJ2-1
abundance: NA
d_gene: NA
CDR3aa: CASNLVANEQFF
CDR3nt: TGCGCCAGCAATTTAGTTGCAAATGAGCAGTTCTTC

v_gene: TRBV12-3/TRBV12-4
j_gene: TRBJ1-5
abundance: NA
d_gene: NA
CDR3aa: CASRPTGHSNQPQHF
CDR3nt: TGTGCCAGCAGGCCCACAGGGCATAGCAATCAGCCCCAGCATTTT

v_gene: TRBV7-2
j_gene: TRBJ2-3
abundance: few
d_gene: NA
CDR3aa: CASSPDPLGTDTQYF
CDR3nt: TGTGCCAGCAGCCCGGACCCCCTCGGGACAGATACGCAGTATTTT

v_gene: TRBV5-1
j_gene: TRBJ2-6
abundance: NA
d_gene: NA
CDR3aa: CASSLVAVGSGANVLTF
CDR3nt: TGCGCCAGCAGCTTGGTAGCAGTAGGCTCTGGGGCCAACGTCCTGACTTTC

v_gene: TRBV6-2/TRBV6-3
j_gene: TRBJ2-2
abundance: NA
d_gene: NA
CDR3aa: CASSYPGGGRTGELFF
CDR3nt: TGTGCCAGCAGTTACCCCGGCGGGGGCAGGACCGGGGAGCTGTTTTTT

v_gene: TRBV30
j_gene: TRBJ2-3
abundance: few
d_gene: TRBD1
CDR3aa: CAWTPGTGYTDTQYF
CDR3nt: TGTGCCTGGACTCCAGGGACAGGGTACACAGATACGCAGTATTTT

v_gene: TRBV28
j_gene: TRBJ2-1
abundance: many
d_gene: TRBD2
CDR3aa: CASSLTSEAYNEQFF
CDR3nt: TGTGCCAGCAGTCTGACTAGCGAGGCCTACAATGAGCAGTTCTTC

v_gene: TRBV7-3
j_gene: TRBJ2-3
abundance: few
d_gene: NA
CDR3aa: CASSRRAGSDTQYF
CDR3nt: TGTGCCAGCAGTCGAAGAGCGGGTTCGGATACGCAGTATTTT

v_gene: TRBV7-2
j_gene: TRBJ2-3
abundance: NA
d_gene: NA
CDR3aa: CASSLRGAGRKADTQYF
CDR3nt: TGTGCCAGCAGCTTAAGGGGGGCGGGGCGCAAAGCAGATACGCAGTATTTT

v_gene: TRBV5-1
j_gene: TRBJ1-1
abundance: NA
d_gene: NA
CDR3aa: CASSLYRETEAFF
CDR3nt: TGCGCCAGCAGCTTGTACCGGGAAACTGAAGCTTTCTTT

v_gene: TRBV4-3
j_gene: TRBJ2-3
abundance: NA
d_gene: TRBD2
CDR3aa: CASSQLSSGGASTDTQYF
CDR3nt: TGCGCCAGCAGCCAACTTTCTAGCGGGGGGGCTAGCACAGATACGCAGTATTTT

v_gene: TRBV28
j_gene: TRBJ2-2
abundance: few
d_gene: NA
CDR3aa: CASSSGTPNTGELFF
CDR3nt: TGTGCCAGCAGTTCCGGGACGCCGAACACCGGGGAGCTGTTTTTT

v_gene: TRBV5-1
j_gene: TRBJ2-5
abundance: NA
d_gene: NA
CDR3aa: CASSLAAGSGGTQYF
CDR3nt: TGCGCCAGCAGCTTGGCCGCCGGCAGTGGAGGGACCCAGTACTTC

v_gene: TRBV7-3
j_gene: TRBJ2-5
abundance: NA
d_gene: TRBD1
CDR3aa: CASSLKPTGATQYF
CDR3nt: TGTGCCAGCAGCCTTAAACCTACAGGGGCGACCCAGTACTTC

v_gene: TRBV5-5
j_gene: TRBJ2-1
abundance: NA
d_gene: NA
CDR3aa: CASSLAEGFYNEQFF
CDR3nt: TGTGCCAGCAGCTTGGCTGAGGGCTTCTACAATGAGCAGTTCTTC

v_gene: TRBV20-1
j_gene: TRBJ2-7
abundance: few
d_gene: TRBD1
CDR3aa: CSARDLTGTGLGEQYF
CDR3nt: TGCAGTGCTAGAGACCTCACCGGGACAGGCCTAGGCGAGCAGTACTTC

v_gene: TRBV7-9
j_gene: TRBJ2-7
abundance: few
d_gene: TRBD2
CDR3aa: CASTGGRSYEQYF
CDR3nt: TGTGCCAGTACGGGGGGTAGATCCTACGAGCAGTACTTC

v_gene: TRBV12-3/TRBV12-4
j_gene: TRBJ2-1
abundance: few
d_gene: TRBD2
CDR3aa: CASSKTGTSANEQFF
CDR3nt: TGTGCCAGCAGTAAGACCGGGACTAGCGCGAATGAGCAGTTCTTC

v_gene: TRBV15
j_gene: TRBJ2-3
abundance: few
d_gene: NA
CDR3aa: CATSKLSPGLGDTQYF
CDR3nt: TGTGCCACCAGCAAACTCTCGCCGGGGCTAGGGGATACGCAGTATTTT

v_gene: TRBV2
j_gene: TRBJ2-7
abundance: NA
d_gene: NA
CDR3aa: CASSEYSRDRQYF
CDR3nt: TGTGCCAGCAGTGAATATTCCCGGGACCGGCAGTACTTC